The text below deals with one TCR beta chain. This clone's antigen is unknown. Base qualities are not provided; no much larger clone lies one nucleotide away. The sequencing machine was an Illumina HiSeq 2500. Quantitative 5'-RACE with molecular barcodes was the method used to prepare the TCR beta libraries. Processing in the source paper ran as follows. A new computational method based on a probabilistic model of VDJ rearrangement was used to identify disease-linked TCR variants. The raw public data were reprocessed by TCRdb itself: fastp quality trimming at Q25, MiXCR clonotype calling, in-frame beta chains only. Each CDR3 protein appears once, grouped with its most common genes and DNA. The V and J calls were determined by TCRdb, not by the authors. The sample data list about 250,000 distinct CDR3 sequences, and under 35% of these were observed just once. About 4.2% of the sample comes from the top ten.

The data are from a study of CD8 T cells in ankylosing spondylitis (dated 2017 in TCRdb). Regarding the research as a whole: The study profiled T cell receptor beta repertoires in healthy donors and ankylosing spondylitis patients to find disease-linked TCR variants. The full study cohort was made up of 20 to 25 ankylosing spondylitis patients and 108 healthy donors. Peripheral blood was sampled, and synovial fluid was also collected from ankylosing spondylitis patients.

Reading from cysteine to phenylalanine, the CDR3 counts 13 amino acids. Only the CDR3 portion is preserved as DNA: 39 bases, with reading frame beginning at the first base. Relative to germline, V is 5 bases shorter and J is 8 bases shorter, with 12 bases between their ends. The germline V gene gives CDR1 as MGHRA and CDR2 as YSYEKL. Paper-wide results and their limitations: A TCR beta motif made up of several highly homologous amino acid variants appeared to be characteristic of blood from ankylosing spondylitis patients. Some motif variants had previously been reported in the synovial fluid and blood of reactive arthritis patients, which suggests shared mechanisms of disease initiation. The disease-linked clones had a CD8+ phenotype and were found at relatively low frequencies in peripheral blood. According to the report, matched synovial fluid samples from ankylosing spondylitis patients were significantly enriched for the disease-linked clones.

Sequencing was carried out using blood, either unsorted or a sorted T cell fraction (not recorded which). The TCR originated in a male donor with ankylosing spondylitis or in good health (not recorded which). Here the chain combines TRBV4-1 and TRBJ1-4; TRBD1 could be the D gene, as 5 bases match. The CDR3 here reads CASSTRASEKLFF. The nucleotides read TGCGCCAGCAGCACCAGGGCGAGCGAAAAACTGTTTTTT.